These 21 T cell receptor beta chains originate from one sample sequenced in a study of shared clonotypes between healthy human individuals. CD8 cells classed as naive were CD45RO-negative and positively selected for CCR7, excluding terminally differentiated effector memory CD45RA+ cells. Using immunoSEQ multiplex PCR, the repertoire was profiled, and TCRdb retains in-frame clones only, with some absent. The sample consists of around 2,000,000 clones, less than 95% of them appearing once. Sequencing was performed on naive CD8+ T cells sorted from blood. These receptors were collected from a man in his late teens or twenties in good health.

On this clone itself: The sample has other DNA sequences that encode this CDR3 too. As DNA, the CDR3 is TGTGCCAGCAGCTACAGGGGGCCCACTGAAGCTTTCTTT. Protein product: CASSYRGPTEAFF. The chain is built from TRBV28 and TRBJ1-1; TRBD1 agrees at 9 bases. After removal of 6 bases from V and 4 bases from J, the junction contained 3 bases not matched to a gene. Per the germline V gene, CDR1 is MDHEN and CDR2 is SYDVKM. This CDR3 region has 13 residues.

The V and J genes are TRBV9 and TRBJ1-1; D gene uncertain. V was cut by 3 bases and J by 0 bases, with 6 bases left in between. Germline CDR1 reads SGDLS; CDR2 reads YYNGEE. This CDR3 comprises 13 residues. The CDR3 spells CASSGFLNTEAFF. The CDR3 DNA reads as TGTGCCAGCAGCGGGTTTCTGAACACTGAAGCTTTCTTT.

The chain links TRBV9 to TRBJ2-1; perhaps TRBD2 as D (5 bases). This CDR3 is built from 14 residues. The V end lost 3 bases, the J end lost 4 bases, and 11 bases lay between the germline ends. The germline V gene has CDR1 SGDLS and CDR2 YYNGEE. The CDR3 loop is CASSDTSSYNEQFF. The CDR3 DNA follows: TGTGCCAGCAGCGACACTAGTTCTTACAATGAGCAGTTCTTC. Variable domain in full (rest from reference TRBV9 and TRBJ2-1): DSGVTQTPKHLITATGQRVTLRCSPRSGDLSVYWYQQSLDQGLQFLIQYYNGEERAKGNILERFSAQQFPDLHSELNLSSLELGDSALYFCASSDTSSYNEQFFGPGTRLTVL.

About this clone itself: The junction shows a germline mismatch at one end, possibly a read error. The rearrangement links TRBV7-9 to TRBJ1-1; 7 positions match TRBD1. Looked up from germline, CDR1 is SEHNR and CDR2 is FQNEAQ (reference sequence). This CDR3 spans 19 amino acids. In DNA, the CDR3 is TGTGCCAGCTGCTTGGGGCAGGGGGGAAAAGGCTTTTTGAACACTGAAGCTTTCTTT. This translates into CASCLGQGGKGFLNTEAFF.

The chain uses TRBV27 and TRBJ1-2; D perhaps matches TRBD1 (6 bases). This CDR3 has 13 amino acids. Trimming shortened V by 9 bases and J by 4 bases, and 15 bases separated the two germline ends. Germline lookup yields CDR1 MNHEY and CDR2 SMNVEV (reference sequence). The CDR3 here is CASSTGPPYGYTF. The CDR3 bases are TGTGCCAGTTCGACAGGCCCTCCCTATGGCTACACCTTC.

The rearrangement joins TRBV6-5 to TRBJ2-2; D gene uncertain. This CDR3 region has 12 residues. V was trimmed by 6 bases and J by 1 base, leaving 3 bases between them. In germline, CDR1 is MNHEY, CDR2 SVGAGI. CDR3 nucleotide sequence: TGTGCCAGCAGCATGAACACCGGGGAGCTGTTTTTT. Its translation: CASSMNTGELFF.

J is TRBJ2-7 and V is TRBV7-9, with 10 positions matching TRBD1. J gave up 5 bases and V 4 bases, and 8 bases lay outside the gene matches. CDR1 and CDR2 (germline): SEHNR, FQNEAQ (reference sequence). CDR3 length equals 15 residues. The CDR3 sequence: CASSWGTGDGHEQYF. Here the CDR3 DNA reads TGTGCCAGCAGCTGGGGGACAGGGGACGGACACGAGCAGTACTTC.

The chain couples TRBV5-6 to TRBJ2-5; TRBD2 agrees at 9 bases. The CDR3 sequence is 16 residues long. Trimming cost V 0 bases and J 5 bases; bases outside gene matches: 8. CDR1 is SGHDT, CDR2 YYEEEE, per germline. CDR3 amino acids: CASSLEFAGGDETQYF. The DNA of the CDR3 is TGTGCCAGCAGCTTGGAGTTTGCGGGAGGGGACGAGACCCAGTACTTC.

J is TRBJ2-7 and V is TRBV5-4; TRBD1 agrees at 9 bases. There are 14 residues in the CDR3. V shed 3 bases, J shed 5 bases, and the junction held 6 bases outside the gene matches. Germline lookup yields CDR1 SGHNT and CDR2 YYREEE (reference sequence). The CDR3 spells CASSWGTGKDEQYF. The DNA of the CDR3 is TGTGCCAGCAGCTGGGGGACAGGGAAGGACGAGCAGTACTTC.

This chain uses TRBV4-1 with TRBJ2-2; D is perhaps TRBD1 (6 bases). The length of the CDR3 is 17 residues. CDR1 and CDR2 (germline): MGHRA, YSYEKL. Trimming shortened V by 4 bases and J by 0 bases, and 15 bases separated the two germline ends. CDR3 in amino acids: CASSPLTRTANTGELFF. The CDR3 DNA follows: TGCGCCAGCAGCCCCCTAACGAGGACAGCGAACACCGGGGAGCTGTTTTTT.

This clone was seen only once. The CDR3 loop reads CASSLGPREGLEQYF. As DNA, the CDR3 is TGTGCCAGCAGCTTAGGCCCTCGGGAGGGCCTCGAGCAGTACTTC. The gene calls are TRBV13 and TRBJ2-7; TRBD2 matches at 8 bases. The V and J ends lost 0 bases and 6 bases, in that order; junction bases with no gene match: 7. This CDR3 has 15 residues. Germline V gene lookup returns CDR1 PRHDT and CDR2 FYEKMQ (reference sequence).

The chain employs TRBV28 and TRBJ1-5; D is unresolved. This CDR3 is 13 amino acids long. Germline lookup yields CDR1 MDHEN and CDR2 SYDVKM. V was cut by 3 bases and J by 4 bases, with 7 bases left in between. As DNA, the CDR3 is TGTGCCAGCAGTTTCAGGCTAAATCAGCCCCAGCATTTT. It codes for CASSFRLNQPQHF. Variable domain in full (rest from reference TRBV28 and TRBJ1-5): DVKVTQSSRYLVKRTGEKVFLECVQDMDHENMFWYRQDPGLGLRLIYFSYDVKMKEKGDIPEGYSVSREKKERFSLILESASTNQTSMYLCASSFRLNQPQHFGDGTRLSIL.

Concerning this clone itself: Other DNA sequences within the sample encode an identical CDR3. The J gene is TRBJ2-7, the V gene TRBV7-6; D gene uncertain. The V gene lost 6 bases and the J gene lost 2 bases, with 11 bases spanning the gap. Germline V lookup: CDR1 SGHVS, CDR2 FNYEAQ. The CDR3 sequence is 13 residues long. CDR3 residues: CASSPTETYEQYF. The CDR3 DNA follows: TGTGCCAGCAGTCCGACGGAGACCTACGAGCAGTACTTC.

This chain connects TRBV7-9 to TRBJ2-5, with D possibly TRBD2 on 5 matching bases. The CDR3 covers 15 residues. V was clipped by 5 bases and J by 4 bases, with 17 bases between them. Germline V gene sequence: CDR1 SEHNR, CDR2 FQNEAQ (reference sequence). The CDR3 sequence: CASSLLQEARETQYF. As DNA, the CDR3 is TGTGCCAGCAGCCTATTGCAGGAGGCTCGAGAGACCCAGTACTTC.

The genes are TRBV21-1 and TRBJ1-1. TRBV21-1 is annotated as a pseudogene. The CDR3 loop spans 12 amino acids. CDR3 in amino acids: CASRLRCREAFF. CDR3 nucleotide sequence: TGTGCCAGCAGATTGAGGTGTAGGGAAGCTTTCTTT.

A remark on this clone: This sample includes further DNA sequences coding for the same CDR3. V usage is TRBV7-9 and J usage is TRBJ2-5; a weak D match, TRBD1 (8 bases). Trimming cost V 5 bases and J 5 bases, with 15 bases left between them. CDR1 SEHNR and CDR2 FQNEAQ come from the germline V gene (reference sequence). There are 14 residues in the CDR3. This CDR3 reads CASSPTGGGETQYF. The DNA for the CDR3 is TGTGCCAGCAGCCCCACAGGGGGGGGTGAGACCCAGTACTTC.

This clone was detected a few times. The chain is built from TRBV30 and TRBJ2-7; 7 nucleotides line up with TRBD1. J lost 3 bases, V lost 0 bases, and 5 bases had no gene match. The CDR3 sequence is 14 residues long. Per germline, CDR1 GTSNPN and CDR2 SVGIG (reference sequence). This CDR3 is CAWSVRRQGYEQYF. Here the CDR3 DNA reads TGTGCCTGGAGTGTAAGGCGACAGGGCTACGAGCAGTACTTC.

To note about this clone: This same CDR3 is encoded by further DNA sequences in the sample. This sequence joins TRBV5-4 and TRBJ1-1; the match to TRBD1 covers 7 bases. The V gene end was trimmed by 2 bases and the J gene end by 3 bases; junction bases not matched to a gene: 4. The germline gives CDR1 SGHNT, CDR2 YYREEE (reference sequence). This CDR3 has 14 amino acids. This CDR3 is CASSFRGGDTEAFF. The DNA for the CDR3 is TGTGCCAGCAGCTTCAGGGGGGGGGACACTGAAGCTTTCTTT. Looking up the rest from reference TRBV5-4 and TRBJ1-1 gives the full variable domain: ETGVTQSPTHLIKTRGQQVTLRCSSQSGHNTVSWYQQALGQGPQFIFQYYREEENGRGNFPPRFSGLQFPNYSSELNVNALELDDSALYLCASSFRGGDTEAFFGQGTRLTVV.

V and J are TRBV19 and TRBJ1-2; 8 bases align to TRBD1. V gave up 5 bases and J gave up 8 bases; unmatched junction bases: 13. The CDR3 is 15 amino acids. Germline loops: CDR1 LNHDA, CDR2 SQIVND (reference sequence). The CDR3 coding sequence is TGTGCCAGTAGTTCGGACAGGGAAGGGGAACGAGGCTACACCTTC. As protein: CASSSDREGERGYTF.

As regards this clone: The identical CDR3 is also encoded by other nucleotide sequences in the sample. This chain joins TRBV9 and TRBJ1-6; D not resolved. The CDR3 runs to 12 residues. V was cut by 0 bases and J by 9 bases, with 4 bases left in between. Germline assignment: CDR1 SGDLS and CDR2 YYNGEE. For the CDR3, the DNA is TGTGCCAGCAGCGTAGGATCTTCACCCCTCCACTTT. The encoded protein is CASSVGSSPLHF.

This chain uses TRBV6-4 with TRBJ2-2; D not certain. The germline V gene has CDR1 MRHNA and CDR2 SNTAGT. The CDR3 consists of 13 residues. Trimming shortened V by 3 bases and J by 7 bases, and 9 bases separated the two germline ends. In DNA, the CDR3 is TGTGCCAGCAGTGATAAGGGTGGCGGGGAGCTGTTTTTT. Translated: CASSDKGGGELFF.